Sequencing of this TCR beta chain was carried out in a study of beta chain features in type 1 diabetes. General observations from the study: Among all four CD4+ subsets, Type 1 diabetes patients had TCRB CDR3s that were moderately but significantly shorter.

Germline trimming cut 7 bases from V and 0 bases from J; bases unmatched to any gene: 5. The CDR3 has 15 residues. CDR1 is MGHDK and CDR2 is SYGVNS in the germline V gene. As every portion of the isolated RNA was reverse transcribed, the sequencing read expressed TCRB transcripts. Clones were sequenced by immunoSEQ multiplex PCR, and TCRdb holds only the in-frame ones, with some missing. This table holds about 660,000 clones, roughly 13% found once. This clone is a singleton in its sample. No antigen is known for it. The origin of this receptor is a young man with type 1 diabetes. J is TRBJ2-2 and V is TRBV25-1; the match to TRBD1 covers 7 bases. The sequenced material came from naive CD4+ T cells from blood. The CDR3 bases are TGTGCCAGCAAGTACGGGACAGCGAACACCGGGGAGCTGTTTTTT. Protein: CASKYGTANTGELFF.